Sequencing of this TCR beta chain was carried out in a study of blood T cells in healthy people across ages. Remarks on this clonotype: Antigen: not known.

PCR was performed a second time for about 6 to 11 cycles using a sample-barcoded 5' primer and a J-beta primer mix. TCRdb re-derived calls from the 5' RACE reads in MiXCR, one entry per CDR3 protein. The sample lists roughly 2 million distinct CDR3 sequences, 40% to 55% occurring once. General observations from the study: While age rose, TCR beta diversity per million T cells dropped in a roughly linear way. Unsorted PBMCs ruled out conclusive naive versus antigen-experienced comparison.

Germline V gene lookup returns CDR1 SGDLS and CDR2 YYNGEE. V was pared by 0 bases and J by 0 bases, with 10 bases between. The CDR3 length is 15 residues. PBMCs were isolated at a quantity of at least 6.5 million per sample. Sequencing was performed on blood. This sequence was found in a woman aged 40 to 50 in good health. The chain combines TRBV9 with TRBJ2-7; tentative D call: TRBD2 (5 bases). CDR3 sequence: CASSVGGEFSYEQYF. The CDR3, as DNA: TGTGCCAGCAGCGTAGGGGGAGAGTTCTCCTACGAGCAGTACTTC.